This paragraph covers one T cell receptor (beta chain) sequence. Genomic DNA was employed as the template in profiling TCR beta VDJ and CDR3. TCRdb redid the calling of the reads with MiXCR, one entry per CDR3 protein. The sample yields some 190,000 distinct CDR3 sequences, approximately 46% seen once. The data were taken from a study of CD8+CD57+ T cells in acquired aplastic anemia. The overall study: The mean DNA yield obtained from sorted CD4+ and CD8+ cells came to 3.2 ug.

CDR3 length equals 14 residues. Germline V gene lookup returns CDR1 MDHEN and CDR2 SYDVKM. The V end was cut by 6 bases, the J end by 2 bases, with 14 bases between. The rearrangement joins TRBV28 to TRBJ2-7; TRBD1 is a possible D gene (5 bases). This clonotype was obtained from a human donor in good health. The sample was sorted CD4+, CD8+, or CD8+CD57+ T cells (not recorded which) from PBMCs. The CDR3 protein is CASRSTGPPYEQYF. The CDR3 DNA follows: TGTGCCAGCAGGTCAACAGGTCCGCCCTACGAGCAGTACTTC.